This passage covers 11 T cell receptor beta chains from one sample sequenced in a study of T cells in Graves' hyperthyroidism and ophthalmopathy (dated 2019 in TCRdb). Libraries were constructed by multiplex PCR. These reads were obtained on an Illumina HiSeq 2000. Amplification of TCR beta CDR3 regions was carried out from RNA transcripts. The TCR CDR3 was subjected to a first round of RT-PCR using the HTBI primer set and the Qiagen OneStep RT-PCR kit. The public sequencing data were trimmed at Q25 with fastp and processed into clonotypes with MiXCR by TCRdb, which kept only in-frame beta chains. Rows are combined by CDR3 protein, so each entry shows the most common genes and DNA. This sample lists hundreds of thousands of distinct CDR3 sequences; 12% to 15% were detected once. Of the sample, about 15% is held by the ten largest clones. The sample was blood. The receptor set was obtained from a woman aged 40 to 50 with Graves' hyperthyroidism.

This clonotype was picked up many times. This sequence joins TRBV6-5 and TRBJ2-7; D is ambiguous. V dropped 0 bases and J dropped 2 bases, with 14 bases sitting between them. The V gene's germline CDR1 is MNHEY and CDR2 SVGAGI. The CDR3 runs 16 residues. The CDR3 spells CASSYSLTQPTYEQYF. CDR3 nucleotide sequence: TGTGCCAGCAGTTACTCGTTAACGCAGCCAACCTACGAGCAGTACTTC.

This clonotype was counted ten times or more. The chain couples TRBV28 to TRBJ2-7; D unresolved. The CDR3 covers 14 residues. V lost 4 bases and J lost 4, with 14 bases in between. In germline, CDR1 is MDHEN, CDR2 SYDVKM. The CDR3 DNA reads as TGTGCCAGCAGTTCTCCCCAGACACCTTACGAGCAGTACTTC. Protein product: CASSSPQTPYEQYF.

The V gene is TRBV20-1, the J gene TRBJ2-1; 9 bases align to TRBD2. V shed 2 bases and J 6 bases; nucleotides not matched to a gene: 8. The CDR3 loop spans 15 amino acids. CDR1 and CDR2 (germline): DFQATT, SNEGSKA (reference sequence). In DNA form, the CDR3 reads TGCAGTGCTAGATTACTAGCGGGTAGGATCAATGAGCAGTTCTTC. Amino acid sequence: CSARLLAGRINEQFF.

In regard to this clonotype: This may be a read error: a much more frequent sequence differs by one nucleotide. The J gene is TRBJ2-5, the V gene TRBV20-1; D unclear. The CDR3 has 12 amino acids. CDR1 is DFQATT, CDR2 SNEGSKA, per germline (reference sequence). For the CDR3, the DNA is TGCGGTGCTAGAGCCCCCCTGGAGACCCAGTACTTC. The encoded protein is CGARAPLETQYF.

This clonotype was counted at least ten times. The V gene is TRBV6-2 or TRBV6-3, the J gene TRBJ2-7; weak D call: TRBD2 (5 bases). Germline loops: CDR1 MNHEY, CDR2 SVGEGT. CDR3 size: 15 residues. The V gene lost 6 bases and the J gene lost 0 bases, with 15 bases spanning the gap. Written as DNA, the CDR3 is TGTGCCAGCAGCAAAAGCGGCTTTTACTCCTACGAGCAGTACTTC. It yields the protein CASSKSGFYSYEQYF.

The chain recombines TRBV6-1 with TRBJ2-1; 7 bases align to TRBD1. Germline values: CDR1 MNHNS, CDR2 SASEGT. V shed 5 bases, J shed 4 bases, and the junction held 8 bases outside the gene matches. The CDR3 is made up of 15 amino acids. This chain's CDR3 is CASSLDGTAYNEQFF. The CDR3 bases are TGTGCCAGCAGTTTAGACGGGACAGCTTACAATGAGCAGTTCTTC.

Comment on this clonotype: A read error may account for a junction end that differs from germline. The rearrangement links TRBV5-1 to TRBJ2-2, with 9 bases lining up with TRBD1. From germline, CDR1 is SGHRS and CDR2 YFSETQ. The CDR3 loop spans 14 amino acids. CDR3 protein: CASSRTGDTRELFF. In DNA, the CDR3 is TGCGCCAGCAGCAGGACAGGGGACACCAGGGAGCTGTTTTTT.

CDR3 region: CASSRIAGGPSNEQFF. CDR3 in DNA: TGTGCCAGCAGTCGAATAGCGGGAGGGCCTAGCAATGAGCAGTTCTTC. The rearrangement uses TRBV7-3 and TRBJ2-1; the match to TRBD2 covers 11 bases. Looked up from germline, CDR1 is SGHTA and CDR2 is FQGTGA. The CDR3 is 16 residues long. The V and J ends lost 6 bases and 6 bases, in that order; junction bases with no gene match: 10.

V gene TRBV18 combines with J gene TRBJ2-5; the match to TRBD2 covers 13 bases. The V and J ends lost 5 bases and 2 bases, in that order; junction bases with no gene match: 8. The germline V gene has CDR1 KGHSH and CDR2 LQKENI. The CDR3 consists of 17 residues. The CDR3: CASSAWTSGSAQETQYF. The CDR3 coding sequence is TGTGCCAGCTCAGCATGGACTAGCGGGAGCGCACAAGAGACCCAGTACTTC.

The sample holds many counts of this clonotype. V is TRBV20-1 and J is TRBJ2-3, with D perhaps TRBD2 (5 bases). This CDR3 contains 15 residues. CDR1 and CDR2 from the germline V gene are DFQATT and SNEGSKA (reference sequence). V was clipped by 6 bases and J by 2 bases, with 18 bases between them. The CDR3 region has the DNA TGCAGTGCCCCCACCTTGGGAGCGGCCACAGATACGCAGTATTTT. Protein sequence: CSAPTLGAATDTQYF.

The rearrangement links TRBV7-6 to TRBJ1-2; the D gene is possibly TRBD1 (5 bases). CDR3 length: 13 amino acids. V lost 1 base, J lost 7 bases, and 10 bases lay in between. The germline V gene has CDR1 SGHVS and CDR2 FNYEAQ. The CDR3 loop reads CASSLDQRGGYTF. DNA of the CDR3: TGTGCCAGCAGCTTAGACCAAAGGGGTGGCTACACCTTC.